Listed below are T cell receptor beta chains from one sample, sequenced in a study of PD-1 blockade in classical Hodgkin lymphoma. Repertoires were generated with immunoSEQ multiplex PCR, while TCRdb's copy carries only in-frame clones and drops some. The table shows approximately 90,000 clones, with roughly 91% occurring only once. The starting material was peripheral blood mononuclear cells (PBMCs), obtained before the second cycle of nivolumab. The receptors stem from a human donor with classical Hodgkin lymphoma. The CDR3 runs from the conserved cysteine through the conserved F or W. Each record gives: J gene, D gene, V gene, clone size, CDR3 protein, CDR3 DNA. The D gene is left open where the match is weak. Size is omitted from some rows. Given values are once, few, many or a class for expanded clones.

>TRBJ1-2|TRBD1|TRBV14|NA
CASSPRRGLLSSNYGYTF
TGTGCCAGCAGCCCGCGCAGGGGGTTATTAAGTTCTAACTATGGCTACACCTTC
>TRBJ1-1|TRBD1|TRBV14|NA
CASSSTGGLDTEAFF
TGTGCCAGCAGTTCAACAGGGGGCCTCGACACTGAAGCTTTCTTT
>TRBJ2-3|NA|TRBV2|NA
CASSEEAAAITDTQYF
TGTGCCAGCAGTGAAGAAGCGGCGGCTATCACAGATACGCAGTATTTT
>TRBJ2-5|NA|TRBV14|NA
CASSHFPIQETQYF
TGTGCCAGCAGCCACTTCCCGATCCAAGAGACCCAGTACTTC
>TRBJ2-5|NA|TRBV10-2|NA
CASSRLVETQYF
TGCGCCAGCAGCCGCTTGGTAGAGACCCAGTACTTC
>TRBJ2-6|NA|TRBV28|NA
CASSLGPATGANVLTF
TGTGCCAGCAGTTTAGGGCCAGCCACAGGGGCCAACGTCCTGACTTTC
>TRBJ2-7|NA|TRBV9|NA
CASSVGATGYEQYF
TGTGCCAGCAGCGTAGGGGCGACAGGCTACGAGCAGTACTTC
>TRBJ1-5|TRBD1|TRBV30|NA
CAWSIGDRGDQPQHF
TGTGCCTGGAGTATAGGTGACAGGGGGGATCAGCCCCAGCATTTT
>TRBJ2-7|TRBD2|TRBV7-9|once
CASSPSGSYEQYF
TGTGCCAGCAGCCCAAGCGGGAGCTACGAGCAGTACTTC
>TRBJ2-2|NA|TRBV5-8|NA
CASSLGLRDYTGELFF
TGTGCCAGCAGCTTGGGTCTGCGGGACTACACCGGGGAGCTGTTTTTT
>TRBJ2-1|TRBD2|TRBV4-2|NA
CASSQGGGSNEQFF
TGTGCCAGCAGCCAAGGGGGGGGGAGCAATGAGCAGTTCTTC
>TRBJ1-2|TRBD1|TRBV29-1|few
CSVDSRGLSGYTF
TGCAGCGTTGACTCCAGGGGGCTGTCTGGCTACACCTTC
>TRBJ2-5|NA|TRBV7-8|NA
CASSFRGLQETQYF
TGTGCCAGCAGCTTCAGGGGATTACAAGAGACCCAGTACTTC
>TRBJ1-1|NA|TRBV30|few
CAWSVWGSRDTEAFF
TGTGCCTGGAGTGTATGGGGCTCCAGGGACACTGAAGCTTTCTTT
>TRBJ1-2|NA|TRBV27|NA
CASSSSTAYGYTF
TGTGCCAGCAGTTCCTCGACAGCCTATGGCTACACCTTC
>TRBJ1-3|NA|TRBV28|once
CASSLGSSSGNTIYF
TGTGCCAGCAGTTTAGGGTCCAGCTCTGGAAACACCATATATTTT
>TRBJ2-7|NA|TRBV28|once
CASSPPSGVPYEQYF
TGTGCCAGCAGTCCACCGTCAGGAGTCCCCTACGAGCAGTACTTC